The rows below give T cell receptor beta chains drawn from one sample of a study of identifying expanded T cells in peripheral blood. Measured with immunoSEQ multiplex PCR; TCRdb has only the in-frame clones, and not every one. The sample shows approximately 120,000 clones, approximately 84% of them seen only once. Sequenced input: blood. These receptors were taken from a person aged 18 to 70 in good health. Both conserved end residues are part of each CDR3. A D gene is named only where the DNA matches it firmly. Rows give clone size only sometimes, using once, few, many, or a class for an expanded clone.

j_call cdr3_length d_call v_call clone_size cdr3_nt cdr3_aa
TRBJ2-7 14 NA TRBV5-6 NA TGTGCCAGCAGTCCTGGGGGCAGGGCTTACGAGCAGTACTTC CASSPGGRAYEQYF
TRBJ1-4 15 NA TRBV30 NA TGTGCCTGGAGTGTACCCGGGACGGCCCGTGAAAAACTGTTTTTT CAWSVPGTAREKLFF
TRBJ2-7 15 NA TRBV19 NA TGTGCCAGTGGGGAAGGTGGGGCAGGAAGAAGGGAGCAGTACTTC CASGEGGAGRREQYF
TRBJ2-3 13 NA TRBV5-6 NA TGTGCCAGCAGCTTGGGCACCACAGATACGCAGTATTTT CASSLGTTDTQYF
TRBJ2-3 17 NA TRBV9 NA TGTGCCGAAACCCTCCGGAAGGGCACGATTAGCACAGATACGCAGTATTTT CAETLRKGTISTDTQYF
TRBJ2-3 15 NA TRBV9 NA TGTGCCAGCAGCGTAGTCGGAGGGCGGACAGATACGCAGTATTTT CASSVVGGRTDTQYF
TRBJ1-1 14 NA TRBV2 NA TGTGCCAGCAAAAACGAGTTCGGTTACACTGAAGCTTTCTTT CASKNEFGYTEAFF
TRBJ2-7 15 NA TRBV4-3 NA TGCGCCGGCAGCCAAGAGGTTCAGGCCGGGTACGAGCAGTACTTC CAGSQEVQAGYEQYF
TRBJ1-2 15 TRBD1 TRBV6-5 NA TGTGCCAGCAGTCGACAACAGGGGACTAACTATGGCTACACCTTC CASSRQQGTNYGYTF
TRBJ1-2 15 NA TRBV11-3 NA TGTGCCAGCAGCTTAAACCCCCTGGACGGATATGGCTACACCTTC CASSLNPLDGYGYTF
TRBJ2-3 12 NA TRBV9 NA TGTGCCAGCAGCACTAACACAGATACGCAGTATTTT CASSTNTDTQYF
TRBJ2-7 14 TRBD1 TRBV5-6 NA TGTGCCAGCAGCTCGACGGACAGGGGAAGCGAGCAGTACTTC CASSSTDRGSEQYF
TRBJ1-1 12 NA TRBV19 NA TGTGCCAGTAGGCGGGGGTTCACTGAAGCTTTCTTT CASRRGFTEAFF
TRBJ2-2 16 NA TRBV5-5 NA TGTGCCAGCAGCCCGGGTAGTTCCATCCGGACCGGGGAGCTGTTTTTT CASSPGSSIRTGELFF
TRBJ2-7 14 NA TRBV10-3 NA TGTGCCATCAGTGAAGAGGTCGTGGGCTACGAGCAGTACTTC CAISEEVVGYEQYF
TRBJ1-4 12 NA TRBV30 NA TGTGCCTGGAGAACAGGATTTGAAAAACTGTTTTTT CAWRTGFEKLFF
TRBJ1-2 12 NA TRBV6-5 NA TGTGCCAGCAGCCAGGATGTCGGTGGCTACACCTTC CASSQDVGGYTF
TRBJ1-1 13 NA TRBV9 once TGTGCCAGCAGCGTAGGTGACGGGGGTGAAGCTTTCTTT CASSVGDGGEAFF
TRBJ1-1 12 NA TRBV6-1 NA TGTGCCAGCAGTGAACAGAGGACTGAAGCTTTCTTT CASSEQRTEAFF
TRBJ2-2 14 NA TRBV5-1 NA TGCGCCAGCAGCTTGGGACTGAACACCGGGGAGCTGTTTTTT CASSLGLNTGELFF
TRBJ2-4 12 NA TRBV2 once TGTGCCAGCGACCAGGGTGGCAACATTCAGTACTTC CASDQGGNIQYF
TRBJ1-1 13 NA TRBV7-8 NA TGTGCCAGCAGCCGACGCTCAGACACTGAAGCTTTCTTT CASSRRSDTEAFF
TRBJ1-1 14 NA TRBV28 NA TGTGCCAGCAGTTTCCCCCTGACGTCTTCCGAAGCTTTCTTT CASSFPLTSSEAFF
TRBJ2-6 14 NA TRBV7-8 once TGTGCCAGCAGCCCCCTCTATGGGGCCAACGTCCTGACTTTC CASSPLYGANVLTF
TRBJ1-2 15 NA TRBV19 NA TGTGCCAGTACCGATGGGGGAACAGGGAAAAAGAGCTACACCTTC CASTDGGTGKKSYTF